The 26 T cell receptor beta chains below were found in one sample sequenced in a study of vaccination and CD4 T cells after COVID-19. Noted treatment: roughly 11-day PBMC culture with coronavirus spike peptide pools or control peptides (ViraFEST assay). Cultured CD4+ T cells had their DNA profiled by the Oncomine TCR Beta short-read assay. One entry per CDR3 protein, called by TCRdb with MiXCR from the PCR reads. The sample holds approximately 15,000 distinct CDR3 sequences, around 40% seen once. Their antigens remain unidentified. The specimen was CD4+ T cells from blood, cultured in vitro, collected before SARS-CoV-2 vaccination. All receptors derive from a human donor who had recovered from COVID-19.

The sample holds a few counts of this clonotype. V and J are TRBV11-3 and TRBJ2-3; tentatively, D is TRBD1 (5 bases). CDR1 SGHNT and CDR2 YENEEA come from the germline V gene. This CDR3 region has 15 residues. The V and J ends lost 8 bases and 3 bases respectively, with 18 bases between them. CDR3 region: CASGKTSGLTDTQYF. DNA for the CDR3: TGTGCCAGCGGCAAAACTTCAGGGCTAACAGATACGCAGTATTTT. Full variable domain (remainder filled in from reference TRBV11-3 and TRBJ2-3): EAGVVQSPRYKIIEKKQPVAFWCNPISGHNTLYWYLQNLGQGPELLIRYENEEAVDDSQLPKDRFSAERLKGVDSTLKIQPAELGDSAVYLCASGKTSGLTDTQYFGPGTRLTVL.

The chain combines TRBV20-1 with TRBJ2-5; TRBD2 matches 11 bases. V lost 8 bases and J lost 5; bases outside the gene matches: 10. CDR1 and CDR2 (germline): DFQATT, SNEGSKA (reference sequence). CDR3 size: 14 residues. The CDR3: CSSIGTSGSETQYF. The CDR3 bases are TGCAGTTCGATAGGTACTAGCGGGAGTGAGACCCAGTACTTC.

The chain recombines TRBV6-1 with TRBJ2-7, with no clear D. This CDR3 comprises 12 residues. CDR1 and CDR2 (germline): MNHNS, SASEGT. V shed 8 bases and J shed 2 bases, with 10 bases lying between them. The CDR3 nucleotides read TGTGCCAGCGGGCCTTTTGCCTACGAGCAGTACTTC. Its protein product is CASGPFAYEQYF.

This chain links TRBV20-1 with TRBJ1-1; a weak D match, TRBD1 (5 bases). The V and J ends lost 4 bases and 5 bases respectively, with 14 bases between them. The germline gives CDR1 DFQATT, CDR2 SNEGSKA (reference sequence). The length of the CDR3 is 13 residues. The CDR3 DNA is TGCAGTGCTACCAGGGTGTACTTGACTGAAGCTTTCTTT. This gives the protein CSATRVYLTEAFF.

The chain couples TRBV6-1 to TRBJ2-5; TRBD2 agrees at 7 bases. CDR1 and CDR2 from the germline V gene are MNHNS and SASEGT. CDR3 length: 13 residues. V lost 8 bases and J lost 6; bases outside the gene matches: 9. The CDR3 protein is CASGRAGGKTQYF. The CDR3 DNA sequence: TGTGCCAGCGGGAGGGCCGGTGGGAAGACCCAGTACTTC.

This clonotype was picked up a small number of times. This rearrangement joins TRBV19 to TRBJ2-1, with D possibly matching TRBD1 (6 bases). The germline gives CDR1 LNHDA, CDR2 SQIVND (reference sequence). The ends were cut back, 6 bases at V and 0 bases at J, with 15 bases in the middle. The CDR3 runs 16 residues. CDR3 in amino acids: CASSLTGTSSYNEQFF. In nucleotides, the CDR3 is TGTGCCAGTAGCCTTACCGGGACAAGCTCCTACAATGAGCAGTTCTTC.

J is TRBJ2-1 and V is TRBV28; no definite D call. Germline lookup yields CDR1 MDHEN and CDR2 SYDVKM. The CDR3 loop spans 13 amino acids. The V end lost 3 bases, the J end lost 3 bases, and 6 bases lay between the germline ends. CDR3 residues: CASSLLGYNEQFF. The CDR3 region has the DNA TGTGCCAGCAGTTTGCTAGGCTACAATGAGCAGTTCTTC.

This clonotype was observed a few times. The V and J genes are TRBV6-5 and TRBJ2-1, with 10 positions matching TRBD1. The germline V gene encodes CDR1 MNHEY and CDR2 SVGAGI. This CDR3 is 17 amino acids long. J lost 6 bases, V lost 0 bases, and 8 bases had no gene match. CDR3 in DNA: TGTGCCAGCAGTTACTCCAGGCCCGGGACAGGGGCCAATGAGCAGTTCTTC. Its protein is CASSYSRPGTGANEQFF.

The rearrangement links TRBV20-1 to TRBJ2-3; TRBD2 aligns across 9 bases. The CDR3 has 14 amino acids. The germline V gene has CDR1 DFQATT and CDR2 SNEGSKA (reference sequence). CDR3 region: CSVRASGGTDTQYF. CDR3 in DNA: TGCAGCGTTCGGGCTAGCGGGGGCACAGATACGCAGTATTTT.

A few counts support this clonotype. The chain employs TRBV19 and TRBJ1-2; D is ambiguous. The CDR3 consists of 16 residues. V was pared by 4 bases and J by 2 bases, with 17 bases between. The germline V gene has CDR1 LNHDA and CDR2 SQIVND (reference sequence). CDR3 coding DNA: TGTGCCAGTAGTAACCCCTCCGTTGAGAGGAACTATGGCTACACCTTC. Protein sequence: CASSNPSVERNYGYTF.

The chain joins TRBV24-1 to TRBJ2-1; no reliable D call. The V end was cut by 2 bases, the J end by 7 bases, with 8 bases between. From germline, CDR1 is KGHDR and CDR2 SFDVKD. The CDR3 sequence is 13 residues long. The CDR3 sequence is CATSDSLRNEQFF. CDR3 nucleotide sequence: TGTGCCACCAGTGATTCGCTGAGGAATGAGCAGTTCTTC.

CDR3 DNA: TGTGCCAGCAGCCAAGTCCGTGCGGGAGGGATAGATACGCAGTATTTT. Its protein product is CASSQVRAGGIDTQYF. The V gene is TRBV4-2, the J gene TRBJ2-3; 9 bases align to TRBD2. J lost 5 bases, V lost 1 base, and 7 bases had no gene match. In germline, CDR1 is LGHNA, CDR2 YNFKEQ. The CDR3 is made up of 16 amino acids.

This clonotype was found a few times. The V gene is TRBV7-6, the J gene TRBJ2-2, with D uncertain. Trimming took 1 base from V and 6 from J, leaving 6 bases between them. Looked up from germline, CDR1 is SGHVS and CDR2 is FNYEAQ. The CDR3 covers 13 residues. CDR3 nucleotides: TGTGCCAGCAGCTTAGTAGAGGCCGGGGAGCTGTTTTTT. The encoded protein is CASSLVEAGELFF.

This rearrangement joins TRBV11-1 to TRBJ2-5; 8 bases are a match to TRBD2. The CDR3 length is 14 residues. J was trimmed by 5 bases and V by 1 base; bases with no gene match: 3. Looked up from germline, CDR1 is SGHAT and CDR2 is FQDESV (reference sequence). CDR3 amino acids: CASSLGGGSETQYF. CDR3 coding DNA: TGTGCCAGCAGCTTAGGCGGGGGGAGTGAGACCCAGTACTTC.

This chain links TRBV29-1 with TRBJ1-2, with D hard to call. The CDR3 length is 12 residues. Trimming took off 4 bases at V and 1 base at J, with 7 bases between the two ends. Germline V gene lookup returns CDR1 SQVTM and CDR2 ANQGSEA. The CDR3 DNA reads TGCAGCGTTGCCGGCAGTAACTATGGCTACACCTTC. It is translated as CSVAGSNYGYTF.

This clonotype has only a few counts. The chain carries TRBV20-1 and TRBJ2-3, with TRBD1 matching 8 bases. The CDR3 runs to 14 residues. The V gene's germline CDR1 is DFQATT and CDR2 SNEGSKA (reference sequence). V was clipped by 6 bases and J by 4 bases; unmatched bases: 9. The CDR3, as DNA: TGCAGTGCCCAGACAGGGGAGGCGGCAGATACGCAGTATTTT. It yields the protein CSAQTGEAADTQYF.

The V gene is TRBV6-1, the J gene TRBJ1-2; D gene ambiguous. The CDR3 extends over 11 amino acids. CDR1 and CDR2 from the germline V gene are MNHNS and SASEGT. The V end lost 1 base, the J end lost 5 bases, and 2 bases lay between the germline ends. The CDR3 protein is CASSEGYGYTF. The CDR3 DNA is TGTGCCAGCAGTGAAGGATATGGCTACACCTTC.

The CDR3: CASSLAIYEGALSYGYTF. CDR3 DNA sequence: TGTGCCAGCAGCTTAGCAATTTATGAGGGGGCGCTGTCCTATGGCTACACCTTC. The V and J genes are TRBV7-2 and TRBJ1-2, with 7 nucleotides matching TRBD1. Germline loops: CDR1 SGHTA, CDR2 FQGNSA. The CDR3 covers 18 residues. The V and J ends lost 0 bases and 4 bases, in that order; junction bases with no gene match: 14.

V is TRBV7-3 and J is TRBJ2-3; 8 nucleotides agree with TRBD1. Germline loops: CDR1 SGHTA, CDR2 FQGTGA. This CDR3 has 14 amino acids. The J segment lost 4 bases and the V segment lost 2 bases, leaving 2 bases of the junction unmatched. This chain's CDR3 is CASSLDRGSDTQYF. As DNA, the CDR3 is TGTGCCAGCAGCTTAGACAGGGGCTCAGATACGCAGTATTTT.

The chain recombines TRBV30 with TRBJ2-5; 9 bases align to TRBD1. Germline V gene data show CDR1 as GTSNPN and CDR2 as SVGIG (reference sequence). CDR3 length: 14 amino acids. V shed 0 bases and J 5 bases; nucleotides not matched to a gene: 4. CDR3 sequence (DNA): TGTGCCTGGAGTGTCGGACAGGGGAGGGAGACCCAGTACTTC. It encodes CAWSVGQGRETQYF. Full variable domain (outside the CDR3, taken from reference TRBV30 and TRBJ2-5): SQTIHQWPATLVQPVGSPLSLECTVEGTSNPNLYWYRQAAGRGLQLLFYSVGIGQISSEVPQNLSASRPQDRQFILSSKKLLLSDSGFYLCAWSVGQGRETQYFGPGTRLLVL.

CDR3 in DNA: TGTGCCAGCAGGAAGCAGAGGGTGGCCCAAGAGACCCAGTACTTC. Amino acid sequence: CASRKQRVAQETQYF. The chain combines TRBV6-1 with TRBJ2-5; possible D gene TRBD2, 5 bases. The V gene's germline CDR1 is MNHNS and CDR2 SASEGT. V lost 6 bases, J lost 1 base, and 15 bases lay in between. This CDR3 has 15 residues.

This clonotype was seen only once. CDR3 DNA sequence: TGTGCCAGCAGTCCCCCAGCGGGAGGCTACACCTTC. Translating it yields CASSPPAGGYTF. The genes are TRBV28 and TRBJ1-2; D is ambiguous. Germline CDR1 reads MDHEN; CDR2 reads SYDVKM. This CDR3 has 12 residues. V lost 5 bases to trimming and J lost 8 bases, with 12 bases between them.

Written as DNA, the CDR3 is TGTGCCAGTAGTATGGCGGGGGGGCCAGAGACCCAGTACTTC. Protein: CASSMAGGPETQYF. The chain uses TRBV19 and TRBJ2-5, with 9 nucleotides matching TRBD2. The V segment lost 3 bases and the J segment 4 bases; nucleotides outside the gene matches: 3. From germline, CDR1 is LNHDA and CDR2 SQIVND (reference sequence). This CDR3 has 14 residues.

V and J are TRBV25-1 and TRBJ2-3, with D possibly being TRBD2 (6 bases). The CDR3 consists of 13 residues. Germline CDR1 MGHDK, CDR2 SYGVNS. The V and J ends lost 0 bases and 6 bases respectively, with 7 bases between them. The CDR3 loop reads CASSEYGGDTQYF. The CDR3 DNA reads TGTGCCAGCAGTGAATATGGGGGGGATACGCAGTATTTT.

This chain uses TRBV4-3 with TRBJ1-2; the match to TRBD1 covers 7 bases. The germline CDR1 and CDR2 sequences are LGHNA and YSLEER. The J segment lost 7 bases and the V segment lost 4 bases, leaving 6 bases of the junction unmatched. This CDR3 contains 13 residues. The CDR3 loop is CASSLTGEGGYTF. CDR3 sequence (DNA): TGCGCCAGCAGCCTAACAGGGGAAGGTGGCTACACCTTC.

This clonotype came up a few times. The chain is built from TRBV7-2 and TRBJ2-5; D unresolved. CDR1 SGHTA and CDR2 FQGNSA come from the germline V gene. The CDR3 has 11 amino acids. V lost 6 bases to trimming and J lost 5 bases, with 7 bases between them. CDR3 in DNA: TGTGCCAGCAGGGGCGGTGAGACCCAGTACTTC. This sequence encodes CASRGGETQYF. Full variable domain (rest looked up from reference TRBV7-2 and TRBJ2-5): GAGVSQSPSNKVTEKGKDVELRCDPISGHTALYWYRQSLGQGLEFLIYFQGNSAPDKSGLPSDRFSAERTGGSVSTLTIQRTQQEDSAVYLCASRGGETQYFGPGTRLLVL.